The rows below give T cell receptor beta chains drawn from one sample of a study of T cells expressing NK-cell markers. After re-calling the 5' RACE reads, TCRdb lists one entry per CDR3 protein, DNA absent. This repertoire includes roughly 180,000 distinct CDR3 sequences. Sequencing was performed on blood T cells: a sorted CD56 or NKG2C T cell subset, CD4+ or CD8+ T cells, or bulk PBMC T cells (not recorded which). These receptors came from a woman between 18 and 70 years old in good health. Each CDR3 is given with its conserved first and last residue. The listing skips clone size in some rows; elsewhere it reads once, few, many or a size class.

J gene	clone size	V gene	CDR3 protein
TRBJ2-2	NA	TRBV7-3	CASSSMTYTGELFF
TRBJ1-2	NA	TRBV24-1	CATSDYVGGYTF
TRBJ2-3	NA	TRBV7-9	CASSSGPLQADTQYF
TRBJ2-1	NA	TRBV11-3	CASSLDSGRALDEQFF
TRBJ2-3	NA	TRBV20-1	CSALRTGITDTQYF
TRBJ1-2	NA	TRBV20-1	CSASMTGAYGYTF
TRBJ2-1	NA	TRBV27	CASSFGRELENEQFF
TRBJ2-3	NA	TRBV6-6	CASSSQSDTQYF
TRBJ2-7	NA	TRBV12-3/TRBV12-4	CASSSMGGSEQYF
TRBJ2-6	NA	TRBV3-1	CASSQEGGRRTSGANVLTF
TRBJ2-3	NA	TRBV2	CASSSTSTTDTQYF
TRBJ2-3	NA	TRBV9	CASSGTGFTDTQYF
TRBJ1-4	NA	TRBV3-1	CASSHTGSSEKLFF
TRBJ2-3	NA	TRBV9	CASSVEPTSTDTQYF
TRBJ1-2	NA	TRBV5-1	CASSRGPSGYTF
TRBJ1-1	NA	TRBV27	CASSSGQGRSEAFF
TRBJ1-6	NA	TRBV28	CASSLRRGWNSPLHF
TRBJ2-3	NA	TRBV12-3/TRBV12-4	CASKGRTSTDTQYF
TRBJ1-1	NA	TRBV27	CASTARDARVAFF
TRBJ1-1	NA	TRBV5-1	CASRRAGEAFF
TRBJ1-1	NA	TRBV4-1	CASSYTMNTEAFF
TRBJ2-5	NA	TRBV7-3	CASSRHHQETQYF
TRBJ1-5	NA	TRBV20-1	CSARMGGQPQHF
TRBJ2-2	NA	TRBV5-1	CASSLGLAGDTGELFF
TRBJ2-1	NA	TRBV4-2	CASSRMGNEQFF
TRBJ1-1	NA	TRBV2	CASEGQGGTEAFF
TRBJ1-5	NA	TRBV5-1	CASSLGTGNQPQHF
TRBJ2-7	NA	TRBV7-9	CASSPLRLAGYEQYF
TRBJ2-7	NA	TRBV4-2	CASSQDGGSSYEQYF
TRBJ2-5	NA	TRBV5-1	CASSLGGGVRQTQYF
TRBJ2-3	medium-sized	TRBV5-1	CASSPDRLTDTQYF
TRBJ2-2	NA	TRBV27	CASSWSEVGELFF
TRBJ1-2	NA	TRBV7-2	CASSLWSSYGYTF
TRBJ2-3	NA	TRBV10-3	CAIAGASSADTQYF
TRBJ2-2	NA	TRBV25-1	CASSDFSGSNTGELFF
TRBJ1-3	NA	TRBV11-2	CASSLTGSSGNTIYF
TRBJ2-5	NA	TRBV4-2	CASSQLAGGPTPQETQYF
TRBJ2-1	NA	TRBV18	CASSPPGTTYNEQFF
TRBJ2-7	NA	TRBV27	CASSLSWAGRNYEQYF
TRBJ2-2	NA	TRBV7-2	CASSDLGITNTGELFF
TRBJ1-4	NA	TRBV20-1	CSARQYPDRGNEKLFF
TRBJ1-4	NA	TRBV20-1	CSARVFAGGTNEKLFF
TRBJ2-1	NA	TRBV6-2/TRBV6-3	CASSYGEPSYNEQFF
TRBJ2-2	NA	TRBV12-3/TRBV12-4	CASSLGEGGELFF
TRBJ2-2	NA	TRBV9	CASSVVPGGGGELFF
TRBJ2-2	NA	TRBV3-1	CASSHGIGRSVTGELFF
TRBJ1-1	NA	TRBV30	CAWNDAQPNTEAFF
TRBJ2-5	NA	TRBV5-5	CASSNSGSNGETQYF
TRBJ2-7	NA	TRBV27	CASSLYGSWGSSYEQYF
TRBJ1-4	NA	TRBV20-1	CSARQGSRTNEKLFF
TRBJ2-3	NA	TRBV3-1	CASSQGLRESDTQYF
TRBJ2-3	NA	TRBV20-1	CSAQRGLPAADTQYF
TRBJ2-4	NA	TRBV20-1	CSARDGLVGNIQYF
TRBJ2-2	NA	TRBV24-1	CATSGGRLAAMNTGELFF